These T cell receptor beta chains were read from a single sample in a study of T cell responses to AZD1222 COVID-19 vaccine. Measured with immunoSEQ multiplex PCR; TCRdb has only the in-frame clones, and not every one. The data hold roughly 130,000 clones, with 90% to 95% observed a single time. Sequencing was performed on peripheral blood, taken on day 0 of AZD1222 vaccination. These receptors came from an adult in good health. CDR3s include the opening cysteine and the closing phenylalanine or tryptophan. A D gene is named only where the DNA matches it firmly. Not all rows give a size; the values are once, few, many and, for expanded clones, a class.

cdr3_nt cdr3_aa j_call d_call clone_size v_call
TGTGCCAGCAGTTTCTACCCGGCGGGCCCGGCGGGGGAGCTGTTTTTT CASSFYPAGPAGELFF TRBJ2-2 NA NA TRBV27
TGTGCCTGGAGCAGTGCGCACGAGCAGTACTTC CAWSSAHEQYF TRBJ2-7 NA NA TRBV30
TGTGCCAGCTCACCCATCGAGGCCATCGAGGGTACTGAAGCTTTCTTT CASSPIEAIEGTEAFF TRBJ1-1 NA NA TRBV18
TGTGCCAGCAGGCTAAACAGGGACAGGAATTCACCCCTCCACTTT CASRLNRDRNSPLHF TRBJ1-6 TRBD1 NA TRBV27
TGCAGTGCTAGTGCCGGGGGTTACAATGAGCAGTTCTTC CSASAGGYNEQFF TRBJ2-1 NA NA TRBV20-1
TGTGCCAGTAGCAAGATGGGGGGCAATGAGCAGTTCTTC CASSKMGGNEQFF TRBJ2-1 NA NA TRBV19
TGTGCCAGCAGCTGGGATACGCAGTATTTT CASSWDTQYF TRBJ2-3 NA NA TRBV11-2
TGTGCCAGCAGTTACTCGGGGTCAGGACAGCCCCAGCATTTT CASSYSGSGQPQHF TRBJ1-5 NA NA TRBV6-2/TRBV6-3
TGTGCCAGCAGCTACCTCCGCCCCAACGGGCCCCCGGGTGATGAGCAGTTCTTC CASSYLRPNGPPGDEQFF TRBJ2-1 NA once TRBV27
TGTGCCAGCAGTGAACGGCAGGCCCGATACTATGGCTACACCTTC CASSERQARYYGYTF TRBJ1-2 NA NA TRBV6-1
TGCGCCAGCAGCCAAAATTTCTGGGAACAAGAGACCCAGTACTTC CASSQNFWEQETQYF TRBJ2-5 NA once TRBV4-3
TGTGCCAGCAGCTTTCAGACATCGACAGAAGAGACCCAGTACTTC CASSFQTSTEETQYF TRBJ2-5 NA NA TRBV7-3
TGCAGTGCTAGAGGGTACACTGAAGCTTTCTTT CSARGYTEAFF TRBJ1-1 NA NA TRBV20-1
TGTGCCAGCAGCCAAGTTGCGACTAACTATGGCTACACCTTC CASSQVATNYGYTF TRBJ1-2 NA NA TRBV3-1/TRBV3-2
TGTGCCAGCAGTGGCCGACTTCCATCAGACACGCAGTATTTT CASSGRLPSDTQYF TRBJ2-3 NA NA TRBV2
TGTGCCAGCAGTTTTTTCAGCTCCTACAATGAGCAGTTCTTC CASSFFSSYNEQFF TRBJ2-1 NA NA TRBV27
TGTGCCAGCGGTCCAGGGGGGAGCTACGAGCAGTACTTC CASGPGGSYEQYF TRBJ2-7 NA NA TRBV27
TGTGCCAGCAGTACGGGACAGGGTCATGGTCAGCCCCAGCATTTT CASSTGQGHGQPQHF TRBJ1-5 TRBD1 NA TRBV28
TGTGCCAGCAGTTACCCCGGAGATACGCAGTATTTT CASSYPGDTQYF TRBJ2-3 NA NA TRBV6-5
TGCGCCAGCAGCTTGCTCCCGGGACTAGCAGAAGAGACCCAGTACTTC CASSLLPGLAEETQYF TRBJ2-5 TRBD2 NA TRBV5-1
TGTGCCAGCAGTTTCATCGCCAGGGGGTCTAGCAATCAGCCCCAGCATTTT CASSFIARGSSNQPQHF TRBJ1-5 TRBD1 few TRBV28
TGTGCCAGCAGCGTCTCCTACGAGCAGTACTTC CASSVSYEQYF TRBJ2-7 NA NA TRBV28
TGTGCCAGCAGCCAGGCCGGGACGGTCAAATACTTT CASSQAGTVKYF TRBJ1-1 NA NA TRBV3-1/TRBV3-2
TGTGCCTGGAGTGTACGTTCTTCATGGTTGGGGACTGAAGCTTTCTTT CAWSVRSSWLGTEAFF TRBJ1-1 NA once TRBV30
TGTGCCAGCAGATCGGTAAGCAATCAGCCCCAGCATTTT CASRSVSNQPQHF TRBJ1-5 NA NA TRBV2
TGTGCCAGCAACCGACACCGGAACACTGAAGCTTTCTTT CASNRHRNTEAFF TRBJ1-1 NA NA TRBV12-3/TRBV12-4
TGTGCCAGCAGCTTAGCGGGTGGAAAACTGTTTTTT CASSLAGGKLFF TRBJ1-4 NA NA TRBV11-2
TGTGCCAGCAGCCATGGGACTAACGCAGATACGCAGTATTTT CASSHGTNADTQYF TRBJ2-3 TRBD2 NA TRBV7-9
TGCAGTGCTAGTGGTCTAGCCAACACCGGGGAGCTGTTTTTT CSASGLANTGELFF TRBJ2-2 NA few TRBV20-1
TGTGCCAGCAGCAGAGAAACACCAGCCTACGAGCAGTACTTC CASSRETPAYEQYF TRBJ2-7 NA NA TRBV5-5
TGTGCCAGCAGCCAAGCTGGAAACACCATATATTTT CASSQAGNTIYF TRBJ1-3 NA NA TRBV3-1/TRBV3-2
TGTGCCAGCTCAGGGACTAGCGGGAGGGCCAATGAGCAGTTCTTC CASSGTSGRANEQFF TRBJ2-1 TRBD2 NA TRBV18
TGTGCCAGCAGGGGACTAGCCCTCTCCTACGAGCAGTACTTC CASRGLALSYEQYF TRBJ2-7 TRBD2 NA TRBV6-5